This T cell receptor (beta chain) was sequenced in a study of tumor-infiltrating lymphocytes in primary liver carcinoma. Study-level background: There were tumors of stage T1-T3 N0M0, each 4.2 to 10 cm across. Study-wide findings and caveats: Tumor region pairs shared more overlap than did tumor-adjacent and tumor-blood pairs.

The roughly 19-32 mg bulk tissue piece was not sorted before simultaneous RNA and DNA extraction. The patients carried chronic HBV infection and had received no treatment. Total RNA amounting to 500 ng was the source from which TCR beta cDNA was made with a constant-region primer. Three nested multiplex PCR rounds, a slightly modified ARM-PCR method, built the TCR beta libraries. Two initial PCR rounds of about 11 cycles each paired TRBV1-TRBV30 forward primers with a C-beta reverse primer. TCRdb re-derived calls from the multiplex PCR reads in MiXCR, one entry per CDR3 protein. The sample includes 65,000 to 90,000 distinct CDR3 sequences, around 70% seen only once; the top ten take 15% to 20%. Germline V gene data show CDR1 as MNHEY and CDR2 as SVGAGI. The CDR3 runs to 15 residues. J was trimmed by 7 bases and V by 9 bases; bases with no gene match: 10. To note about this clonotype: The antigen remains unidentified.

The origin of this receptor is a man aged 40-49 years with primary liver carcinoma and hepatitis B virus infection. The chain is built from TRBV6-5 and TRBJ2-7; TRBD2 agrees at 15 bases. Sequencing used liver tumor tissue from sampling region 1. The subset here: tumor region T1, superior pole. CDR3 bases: TGTGCCAGTAGTCAGGGACTAGCGGGAGGCTATGAGCAGTACTTC. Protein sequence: CASSQGLAGGYEQYF.